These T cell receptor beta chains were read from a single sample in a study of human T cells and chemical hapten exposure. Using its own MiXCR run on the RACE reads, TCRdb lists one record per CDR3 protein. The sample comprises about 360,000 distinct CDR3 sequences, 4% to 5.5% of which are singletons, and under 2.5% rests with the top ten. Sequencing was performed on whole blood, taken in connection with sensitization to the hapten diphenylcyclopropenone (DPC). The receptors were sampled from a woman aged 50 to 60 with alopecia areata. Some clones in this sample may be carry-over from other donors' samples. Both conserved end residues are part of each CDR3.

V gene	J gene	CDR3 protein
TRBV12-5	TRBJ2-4	CASGSNRGRGDIQYF
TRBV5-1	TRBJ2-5	CASSSAGEVSQETQYF
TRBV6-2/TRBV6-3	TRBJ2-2	CASRTLAGEGGELFF
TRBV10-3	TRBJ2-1	CAISPTSGSYNEQFF
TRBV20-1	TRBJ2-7	CSALQGTGSYEQYF
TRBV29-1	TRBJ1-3	CSAVTGSGNTIYF
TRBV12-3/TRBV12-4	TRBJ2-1	CASKLTPGEHEQFF
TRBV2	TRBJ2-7	CASISRDRRDEQYF
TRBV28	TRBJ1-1	CASTLPPQKEPCGDEAFF
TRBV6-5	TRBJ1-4	CASSWGQGPNEKLFF
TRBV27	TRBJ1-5	CASSLIGDQPQHF
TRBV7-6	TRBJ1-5	CASSSGGYGNQPQHF
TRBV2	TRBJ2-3	CASSWDSDTQYF
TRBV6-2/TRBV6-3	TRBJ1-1	CASSYAHSEGYTEAFF
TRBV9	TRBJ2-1	CTSSSSGSGDDEQFF
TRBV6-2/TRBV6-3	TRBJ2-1	CASSYSVAGGPYNEQFF
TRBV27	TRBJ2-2	CASSLAGDTGELFF
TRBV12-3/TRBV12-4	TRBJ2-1	CASSSRDSPIF
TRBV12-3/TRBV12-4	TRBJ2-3	CASSPDRGLDGTDTQYF
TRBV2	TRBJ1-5	CASSETGAWAAQHF
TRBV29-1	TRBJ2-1	CSGLAGGRASEQFF
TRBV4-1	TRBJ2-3	CASSQVRGEDTQYF
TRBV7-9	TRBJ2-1	CASSFSGQGGHEQFF
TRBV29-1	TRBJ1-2	CSVTPGTDGYTF
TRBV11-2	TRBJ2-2	CASSLGFSGPQAGELFF
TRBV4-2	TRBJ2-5	CASSQALGREETQYF
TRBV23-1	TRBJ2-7	CASSRGVMGRGSYEQYF
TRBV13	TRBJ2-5	CASSLEEETQYF
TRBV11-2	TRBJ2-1	CASSLDPASGPQFF
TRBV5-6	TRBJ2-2	CASSPGRTGELFF
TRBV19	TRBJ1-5	CASSIAVGNQPQHF